The sequence of this TCR beta chain was determined in a study of identical twins. Study outcomes and limitations: Those out-of-frame alpha sequences shared by twins showed an excess of low generation probability. Insertions ran lower in abundant cord blood beta clonotypes, though not in memory repertoires.

TCRdb re-analysed the 5' RACE reads in MiXCR, keeping a single row per CDR3 protein. The repertoire holds a few hundred thousand distinct CDR3 sequences, 9.5% seen once, with about 7.1% in the top ten. Trimming cost V 1 base and J 0 bases; bases outside gene matches: 7. This CDR3 comprises 17 residues. Germline CDR1 and CDR2: SGHDT and YYEEEE. Regarding this clonotype: The antigen is not known.

These data also formed part of another study, on yellow fever vaccine responses in identical twins. That source adds: Each twin's T cell response to the vaccine was reported to look partly convergent and partly personalized.

This receptor was taken from a woman aged 18 to 35 in good health. This chain links TRBV5-6 with TRBJ2-1, with TRBD1 matching over 7 bases. The specimen was CD8+ T cells sorted from blood. DNA of the CDR3: TGTGCCAGCAGCTTGTCCGACAGGGCCTTCTCCTACAATGAGCAGTTCTTC. It translates to CASSLSDRAFSYNEQFF.